A single sample is the source of the 31 T cell receptor beta chains below, sequenced in a study of blood T cell repertoires in COVID-19 (dated by TCRdb to 2018 to 2020). Libraries were built with the immunoSEQ multiplex PCR assay. Entries here come from immuneACCESS through TCRdb and include only in-frame sequences with V and J called. Some clones fail to appear in such tables; in the studies checked, an unresolved V gene covers under half of the shortfall, and the cause of the remainder is unknown. Counted in this sample were more than 250,000 clones; roughly 87% of them appeared once. The top ten clones comprise around 5.9% of the sample. Sequenced input: PBMCs or T cells enriched from blood (not recorded which). These receptors all come from a woman in her twenties or thirties who had recovered from COVID-19.

The J gene is TRBJ2-5, the V gene TRBV11-1, with TRBD1 matching 8 bases. The CDR3 sequence is 14 residues long. Unmatched junction bases numbered 2, after V lost 5 bases and J lost 0 bases. CDR1 and CDR2 from the germline V gene are SGHAT and FQDESV (reference sequence). CDR3 region: CASSQGQDQETQYF. CDR3 DNA: TGTGCCAGCAGCCAGGGACAGGACCAAGAGACCCAGTACTTC.

This clone was counted between two and nine times. The chain has TRBV6-6 and TRBJ1-6; a weak D match, TRBD1 (5 bases). This CDR3 has 15 residues. The V and J ends lost 6 bases and 7 bases respectively, with 16 bases between them. Per the germline V gene, CDR1 is MNHNY and CDR2 is SVGAGI (reference sequence). Written as DNA, the CDR3 is TGTGCCAGCAGCGGCTATCTGACAGAAAATTCACCCCTCCACTTT. Translating it yields CASSGYLTENSPLHF.

This chain joins TRBV27 and TRBJ1-2; 8 nucleotides agree with TRBD1. Per the germline V gene, CDR1 is MNHEY and CDR2 is SMNVEV (reference sequence). Trimming cost V 2 bases and J 7 bases; bases outside gene matches: 6. The CDR3 loop spans 14 amino acids. CDR3 residues: CASSLREDRAGYTF. CDR3 in DNA: TGTGCCAGCAGTTTAAGGGAGGACAGGGCTGGCTACACCTTC.

The V gene is TRBV5-4, the J gene TRBJ1-2, with a possible D match to TRBD1 (5 bases). CDR1 and CDR2 (germline): SGHNT, YYREEE (reference sequence). The V and J ends lost 5 bases and 8 bases respectively, with 16 bases between them. This CDR3 spans 13 amino acids. CDR3 coding DNA: TGTGCCAGCAGACGCACAGGCCCAGGGGGCTACACCTTC. As protein: CASRRTGPGGYTF.

The chain carries TRBV25-1 and TRBJ2-7, with D hard to call. The CDR3 runs to 14 residues. V shed 0 bases and J shed 2 bases, with 8 bases lying between them. Germline-derived CDR1 and CDR2 are MGHDK and SYGVNS. CDR3 nucleotides: TGTGCCAGCAGTGAATATGGCTTCACCTACGAGCAGTACTTC. It yields the protein CASSEYGFTYEQYF.

The V gene is TRBV13, the J gene TRBJ1-1; no firm D call. Germline V gene sequence: CDR1 PRHDT, CDR2 FYEKMQ (reference sequence). V lost 4 bases and J lost 6, with 15 bases in between. This CDR3 is built from 14 residues. The CDR3 nucleotides are TGTGCCAGCAGCTCATACCCCCTACTTTCTGAAGCTTTCTTT. This encodes CASSSYPLLSEAFF.

Only one count was recorded for this clone. Other DNA sequences in the sample encode the same CDR3. V usage is TRBV30 and J usage is TRBJ1-5; 9 bases fit TRBD1. The CDR3 has 13 residues. Per the germline V gene, CDR1 is GTSNPN and CDR2 is SVGIG (reference sequence). The ends lost 8 bases at V and 3 bases at J; junction bases unmatched: 5. The CDR3 loop reads CAGGQGINQPQHF. The CDR3 DNA reads as TGTGCCGGCGGACAGGGGATCAATCAGCCCCAGCATTTT. The full variable domain, its missing parts supplied by reference TRBV30 and TRBJ1-5, is SQTIHQWPATLVQPVGSPLSLECTVEGTSNPNLYWYRQAAGRGLQLLFYSVGIGQISSEVPQNLSASRPQDRQFILSSKKLLLSDSGFYLCAGGQGINQPQHFGDGTRLSIL.

A single count supports this clone. This sequence joins TRBV11-1 and TRBJ1-5; D possibly corresponds to TRBD1 (6 bases). The CDR3 is made up of 14 amino acids. V lost 3 bases to trimming and J lost 5 bases, with 11 bases between them. Germline V gene data show CDR1 as SGHAT and CDR2 as FQDESV (reference sequence). Here the CDR3 DNA reads TGTGCCAGCAGCTTGACAGGTGGGGATCAGCCCCAGCATTTT. Its translation is CASSLTGGDQPQHF.

This clone was seen just once. The rearrangement joins TRBV3-1 (or the pseudogene TRBV3-2) to TRBJ1-1; no reliable D call. Deletions cut 2 bases from V and 4 bases from J, with 17 bases between. Germline-derived CDR1 and CDR2 are LGHDT and YNNKEL (reference sequence). This CDR3 is built from 16 residues. This CDR3 is CASSQSSMVAPTEAFF. The CDR3 bases are TGTGCCAGCAGCCAATCTTCGATGGTAGCACCCACTGAAGCTTTCTTT.

The chain combines TRBV7-2 with TRBJ1-2; D remains unclear. CDR3 size: 12 residues. Germline loops: CDR1 SGHTA, CDR2 FQGNSA. V lost 1 base to trimming and J lost 12 bases, with 12 bases between them. The CDR3 sequence: CASSLVPGAHTF. CDR3 sequence (DNA): TGTGCCAGCAGCTTAGTGCCGGGTGCCCACACCTTC.

This chain connects TRBV29-1 to TRBJ1-1; no definite D call. V dropped 4 bases and J dropped 8 bases, with 8 bases sitting between them. Looked up from germline, CDR1 is SQVTM and CDR2 is ANQGSEA. The CDR3 contains 10 residues. The CDR3 nucleotides are TGCAGCGTTGGAGGTCCCGAAGCTTTCTTT. Its protein is CSVGGPEAFF.

This chain uses TRBV18 with TRBJ1-2; D is perhaps TRBD1 (5 bases). V was cut by 6 bases and J by 7 bases, with 15 bases left in between. CDR1 and CDR2 (germline): KGHSH, LQKENI. This CDR3 is 13 amino acids long. Written as DNA, the CDR3 is TGTGCCAGCTCGTCGGGGGATACTCGTGGCTACACCTTC. This sequence encodes CASSSGDTRGYTF.

The V gene is TRBV3-1 (or the pseudogene TRBV3-2), the J gene TRBJ1-2; D possibly corresponds to TRBD1 (5 bases). V lost 4 bases and J 3 bases, leaving 15 bases between the germline ends. This CDR3 contains 15 residues. Per the germline V gene, CDR1 is LGHDT and CDR2 is YNNKEL (reference sequence). Here the CDR3 reads CASSPSGGRHYGYTF. As DNA, the CDR3 is TGTGCCAGCAGCCCCAGTGGGGGGAGACACTATGGCTACACCTTC.

Regarding this clone: At one of its ends the junction is not consistent with the germline gene, which may arise from a read error. This chain uses TRBV11-2 with TRBJ1-6; D is possibly TRBD1 (6 bases). Germline CDR1 and CDR2: SGHAT and FQNNGV. This CDR3 is 14 amino acids long. The chain's CDR3 is CASSVDRQNSPLHF. For the CDR3, the DNA is TGTGCCAGCAGCGTAGACAGGCAAAATTCACCCCTCCACTTT.

This chain uses TRBV4-3 with TRBJ1-2, with 7 bases that match TRBD1. The trim removed 1 base at V and 2 bases at J, leaving 7 bases unmatched. The germline CDR1 and CDR2 sequences are LGHNA and YSLEER. This CDR3 has 16 residues. Here the CDR3 DNA reads TGCGCCAGCAGCCAAGGGGAAGGGGGCCACAACTATGGCTACACCTTC. Amino acid sequence: CASSQGEGGHNYGYTF.

This chain joins TRBV3-1 (or the pseudogene TRBV3-2) and TRBJ1-3, with 8 bases aligning to TRBD1. J gave up 4 bases and V 3 bases, and 5 bases lay outside the gene matches. Germline assignment: CDR1 LGHDT and CDR2 YNNKEL (reference sequence). This CDR3 region has 15 residues. CDR3 sequence reads: CASSHDRGEGNTIYF. DNA of the CDR3: TGTGCCAGCAGCCACGACAGGGGCGAAGGAAACACCATATATTTT.

A single count supports this clone. This chain connects TRBV5-4 to TRBJ1-2, with 8 bases fitting TRBD1. J lost 8 bases, V lost 4 bases, and 4 bases had no gene match. The CDR3 contains 12 residues. Germline V lookup: CDR1 SGHNT, CDR2 YYREEE (reference sequence). The CDR3 DNA sequence: TGTGCCAGCAGCCCTGACAGGGGAGGCTACACCTTC. This translates into CASSPDRGGYTF.

Only one count was recorded for this clone. The chain carries TRBV29-1 and TRBJ2-5; D is ambiguous. This CDR3 is 12 amino acids long. The V gene lost 6 bases and the J gene lost 3 bases, with 11 bases spanning the gap. CDR1 and CDR2 from the germline V gene are SQVTM and ANQGSEA. CDR3 in DNA: TGCAGCGTCGGTCATCGAAAAGAGACCCAGTACTTC. Translation: CSVGHRKETQYF. The entire variable domain, with the rest obtained from reference TRBV29-1 and TRBJ2-5, is as follows: SAVISQKPSRDICQRGTSLTIQCQVDSQVTMMFWYRQQPGQSLTLIATANQGSEATYESGFVIDKFPISRPNLTFSTLTVSNMSPEDSSIYLCSVGHRKETQYFGPGTRLLVL.

The V and J genes are TRBV3-1 (or the pseudogene TRBV3-2) and TRBJ1-3, with TRBD1 identical over 8 bases. With 5 bases clipped from V and 1 base from J, the junction kept 1 base outside the gene matches. The CDR3 runs to 14 residues. CDR1 is LGHDT and CDR2 is YNNKEL in the germline V gene (reference sequence). The CDR3 spells CASSYRGSGNTIYF. The CDR3 DNA reads TGTGCCAGCAGCTACAGGGGGTCTGGAAACACCATATATTTT.

V is TRBV15 and J is TRBJ1-1, with unresolved D. Germline V gene data show CDR1 as LNHNV and CDR2 as YYDKDF (reference sequence). CDR3 size: 15 residues. V lost 5 bases, J lost 1 base, and 14 bases lay in between. CDR3 loop: CATSARRMSNTEAFF. As DNA, the CDR3 is TGTGCCACCAGCGCTCGGCGGATGTCGAACACTGAAGCTTTCTTT. Based on the CDR3 plus reference TRBV15 and TRBJ1-1, the full variable domain is DAMVIQNPRYQVTQFGKPVTLSCSQTLNHNVMYWYQQKSSQAPKLLFHYYDKDFNNEADTPDNFQSRRPNTSFCFLDIRSPGLGDTAMYLCATSARRMSNTEAFFGQGTRLTVV.

The DNA of the CDR3 is TGTGCCAGCAGCCTACAGGGGAACACCGGGGAGCTGTTTTTT. Translation: CASSLQGNTGELFF. The V gene is TRBV11-2, the J gene TRBJ2-2, with D perhaps matching TRBD1 (6 bases). V lost 5 bases to trimming and J lost 1 base, with 8 bases between them. Germline V CDR1 and CDR2: SGHAT, FQNNGV. The CDR3 totals 14 residues.

This chain joins TRBV7-9 and TRBJ2-1; TRBD2 aligns across 9 bases. Germline values: CDR1 SEHNR, CDR2 FQNEAQ (reference sequence). The CDR3 sequence is 15 residues long. V lost 5 bases and J lost 5; bases outside the gene matches: 7. CDR3 residues: CASSRSGGLHNEQFF. The CDR3 DNA is TGTGCCAGCAGCCGGAGCGGGGGGCTTCACAATGAGCAGTTCTTC. The variable domain in full, completed from reference TRBV7-9 and TRBJ2-1, reads DTGVSQNPRHKITKRGQNVTFRCDPISEHNRLYWYRQTLGQGPEFLTYFQNEAQLEKSRLLSDRFSAERPKGSFSTLEIQRTEQGDSAMYLCASSRSGGLHNEQFFGPGTRLTVL.

The rearrangement links TRBV19 to TRBJ2-6; a weak D match, TRBD2 (7 bases). The CDR3 is made up of 16 amino acids. Germline CDR1 and CDR2: LNHDA and SQIVND (reference sequence). The V end lost 5 bases, the J end lost 2 bases, and 13 bases lay between the germline ends. CDR3 nucleotide sequence: TGTGCCAGTAGTGCAACAGGGAGGGCTGGGGCCAACGTCCTGACTTTC. Its translation: CASSATGRAGANVLTF. The full variable domain, its missing parts supplied by reference TRBV19 and TRBJ2-6, is DGGITQSPKYLFRKEGQNVTLSCEQNLNHDAMYWYRQDPGQGLRLIYYSQIVNDFQKGDIAEGYSVSREKKESFPLTVTSAQKNPTAFYLCASSATGRAGANVLTFGAGSRLTVL.

This chain connects TRBV10-3 to TRBJ1-1, with D possibly TRBD1 on 5 matching bases. This CDR3 has 16 residues. V dropped 0 bases and J dropped 1 base, with 12 bases sitting between them. Germline CDR1 and CDR2: ENHRY and SYGVKD. The CDR3: CAISESFRDSNTEAFF. CDR3 DNA: TGTGCCATCAGTGAGTCTTTCCGGGACTCGAACACTGAAGCTTTCTTT.

This clone occurred a few times. This chain links TRBV5-1 with TRBJ1-6; possibly TRBD1 for D (6 bases). The germline V gene encodes CDR1 SGHRS and CDR2 YFSETQ. CDR3 size: 15 residues. V shed 4 bases and J shed 0 bases, with 8 bases lying between them. In nucleotides, the CDR3 is TGCGCCAGCAGCCAGGACAGCTCCTATAATTCACCCCTCCACTTT. Its translation: CASSQDSSYNSPLHF.

The gene calls are TRBV5-1 and TRBJ2-2, with D perhaps matching TRBD1 (5 bases). V was trimmed by 5 bases and J by 3 bases, leaving 11 bases between them. From germline, CDR1 is SGHRS and CDR2 YFSETQ. CDR3 length equals 14 residues. The CDR3 protein is CASSRTRDTGELFF. CDR3 in DNA: TGCGCCAGCAGTCGGACACGGGACACCGGGGAGCTGTTTTTT.

The sample holds a few counts of this clone. The chain has TRBV19 and TRBJ1-4; D uncertain. Trimming took off 6 bases at V and 0 bases at J, with 8 bases between the two ends. The CDR3 runs 14 residues. Germline V gene lookup returns CDR1 LNHDA and CDR2 SQIVND (reference sequence). CDR3 sequence reads: CASSAATTNEKLFF. The CDR3 DNA follows: TGTGCCAGTAGCGCGGCTACAACTAATGAAAAACTGTTTTTT.

The chain has TRBV7-6 and TRBJ2-7; D might be TRBD1 (7 bases). Trimming left V 4 bases short and J 3 bases short, with 19 bases between. The V gene's germline CDR1 is SGHVS and CDR2 FNYEAQ. The CDR3 runs to 16 residues. The CDR3 DNA reads as TGTGCCAGCAGCTCCCTGGTTAGACAGGGAGGCTACGAGCAGTACTTC. It specifies CASSSLVRQGGYEQYF.

The chain couples TRBV30 to TRBJ1-2; D remains ambiguous. There are 12 residues in the CDR3. The V end lost 4 bases, the J end lost 7 bases, and 13 bases lay between the germline ends. CDR1 GTSNPN and CDR2 SVGIG come from the germline V gene (reference sequence). The CDR3 DNA reads TGTGCCTGGACCCAATTCTCAGGTGGCTACACCTTC. Its protein product is CAWTQFSGGYTF.

The rearrangement joins TRBV5-6 to TRBJ2-3; tentative D call: TRBD2 (6 bases). The germline V gene encodes CDR1 SGHDT and CDR2 YYEEEE. Trimming cost V 0 bases and J 6 bases, with 17 bases left between them. The CDR3 length is 16 residues. The CDR3 region is CASSLGPGVGVDTQYF. As DNA, the CDR3 is TGTGCCAGCAGCTTGGGGCCGGGGGTTGGAGTTGATACGCAGTATTTT.

CDR3 bases: TGTGCCAGCAGATCCGGGACAGGGGTATCCGGGGAGCTGTTTTTT. Translated, it gives CASRSGTGVSGELFF. The chain has TRBV7-9 and TRBJ2-2, with 10 bases matching TRBD1. The V gene's germline CDR1 is SEHNR and CDR2 FQNEAQ (reference sequence). The CDR3 has 15 residues. Trimming removed 6 bases from V and 6 bases from J; junction bases left unmatched: 7.